The 8 T cell receptor beta chains presented below share a single source sample, sequenced in a study of OX40 agonist ivuxolimab in advanced cancers. The method was immunoSEQ multiplex PCR; TCRdb's version includes in-frame clones alone and lacks a portion of them. This sample has 40,000 or so clones, with approximately 83% found just once. Specimen: CD4+ or CD8+ T cells sorted from blood, collected in a trial of the OX40 agonist ivuxolimab. The source of these receptors is an adult with an advanced solid tumor such as melanoma, head and neck, liver or kidney cancer.

The chain is built from TRBV5-1 and TRBJ1-5, with D unresolved. CDR3 size: 14 residues. From germline, CDR1 is SGHRS and CDR2 YFSETQ. Trimming took 0 bases from V and 7 from J, leaving 11 bases between them. The CDR3 DNA follows: TGCGCCAGCAGCTTGGGCGGAGGAGGACAGCCCCAGCATTTT. It encodes CASSLGGGGQPQHF. Based on the CDR3 plus reference TRBV5-1 and TRBJ1-5, the full variable domain is KAGVTQTPRYLIKTRGQQVTLSCSPISGHRSVSWYQQTPGQGLQFLFEYFSETQRNKGNFPGRFSGRQFSNSRSEMNVSTLELGDSALYLCASSLGGGGQPQHFGDGTRLSIL.

The chain employs TRBV18 and TRBJ1-1, with D possibly matching TRBD1 (5 bases). Trimming pared 3 bases from V and 2 bases from J, leaving 7 bases between. The CDR3 contains 13 residues. CDR1 is KGHSH, CDR2 LQKENI, per germline. CDR3 sequence: CASSPGGNTEAFF. The CDR3 DNA follows: TGTGCCAGCTCACCTGGGGGAAACACTGAAGCTTTCTTT.

The V call is TRBV27, the J call TRBJ2-1; a possible D gene is TRBD2 (7 bases). The V and J ends lost 8 bases and 4 bases respectively, with 21 bases between them. The CDR3 loop spans 16 amino acids. CDR1 is MNHEY, CDR2 SMNVEV, per germline (reference sequence). The CDR3 sequence is CASWTDPGGPYNEQFF. The CDR3 DNA sequence: TGTGCCAGCTGGACAGACCCGGGGGGCCCTTACAATGAGCAGTTCTTC.

This chain joins TRBV18 and TRBJ2-5, with D hard to call. The J call may not be correct, given that the DNA end is closer to TRBJ2-7. This CDR3 has 13 amino acids. Germline V gene lookup returns CDR1 KGHSH and CDR2 LQKENI. CDR3 in DNA: TGTGCCAGCTCACCAACGCGCTCCTACGAGCAGTACTTC. Translating gives CASSPTRSYEQYF.

V is TRBV28 and J is TRBJ2-3, with TRBD2 as a possible D gene (5 bases). Trimming pared 5 bases from V and 2 bases from J, leaving 11 bases between. This CDR3 has 14 residues. The germline gives CDR1 MDHEN, CDR2 SYDVKM. The CDR3 is CASSTSVTTDTQYF. CDR3 bases: TGTGCCAGCAGTACTAGTGTTACCACAGATACGCAGTATTTT.

The V call is TRBV10-3, the J call TRBJ1-1; TRBD1 aligns across 10 bases. The CDR3 totals 13 residues. V dropped 6 bases and J dropped 9; count of bases not matched to a gene: 7. Germline CDR1 reads ENHRY; CDR2 reads SYGVKD. CDR3 in DNA: TGTGCCATCAGCGTCGGACAGGGGGACAAAGCTTTCTTT. It specifies CAISVGQGDKAFF.

CDR3 sequence: CASSFGTGSGAEQYF. The CDR3 DNA reads TGCGCCAGCAGCTTTGGGACAGGGTCCGGCGCCGAGCAGTACTTC. The J gene is TRBJ2-7, the V gene TRBV5-1; the match to TRBD1 covers 9 bases. This CDR3 is 15 amino acids long. Trimming removed 2 bases from V and 6 bases from J; junction bases left unmatched: 9. Germline CDR1 reads SGHRS; CDR2 reads YFSETQ.

This clone showed up just a few times. The rearrangement uses TRBV28 and TRBJ1-3; a weak D match, TRBD1 (5 bases). Trimming stripped 2 bases from V and 3 bases from J, with 11 bases between. The CDR3 totals 15 residues. The germline V gene encodes CDR1 MDHEN and CDR2 SYDVKM. CDR3 sequence reads: CASSLIGGSGNTIYF. In DNA, the CDR3 is TGTGCCAGCAGTTTAATCGGGGGGAGTGGAAACACCATATATTTT.